This T cell receptor beta chain was retrieved from a study of blood T cell repertoires in COVID-19 (TCRdb year 2020). In terms of the full investigation: Collaborator samples came from the United States, Italy and Spain and covered acute and convalescent phases of COVID-19. A de-identified subject ID, COVID-19 status, age in years and sex were almost always included in the sample metadata. A freely available public database, intended as a resource for researchers studying the immune response to SARS-CoV-2, is where the repertoires were released. HLA class I and class II types, where available, came from metadata supplied by the sample provider rather than from assay-based typing. The samples were drawn from the first 160 participants of the ongoing ImmuneRACE study and from more than 1,000 subjects provided by 6 global collaborators. Deeply sampled blood TCRbeta repertoires from subjects exposed to, actively infected with, or recovered from COVID-19 were included in the dataset. The material from the prospective study consisted of cDNA or gDNA derived from T cells, B-cell-depleted T cells, or PBMCs.

General study outcomes and caveats: The quantity of clinical and demographic metadata differed by source and by participant and was supplied without curation.

The table lists this clone with a count of one. The target of this receptor is not known. Within one base of it there is no much larger clone, and no base qualities were kept. TCRbeta CDR3 regions were amplified from genomic DNA by means of the immunoSEQ Assay, a bias-controlled multiplex PCR. As for the authors' bioinformatics: The number of nucleated cells in each sample was estimated by amplification of reference gene primers within the assay. To quantify the absolute abundance of each unique TCRbeta CDR3 rearrangement, sequence reads were collapsed and filtered. Productive Simpson clonality was computed per sample as the square root of Simpson's diversity index over productive rearrangements. The table was pulled from immuneACCESS by TCRdb, which kept in-frame rearrangements only. Such tables lose some clones; where checked, under half of the loss comes from unresolved V genes, and the rest has no known cause. The D gene and trimming were derived from the DNA, and the V and J assignments and clone size from that table. Counted in this sample were 300,000 to 450,000 clones; around 90% of them appeared once. 3% of the sample lies in the top ten.

Its CDR3 holds 15 amino acids, cysteine through phenylalanine. The kept DNA is CDR3 alone, 45 bases in frame from the first base. The germline V gene supplies CDR1 SGHNT and CDR2 YENEEA. Trimming costs V 3 bases and J 8 bases, and their ends lie 17 bases apart. In Seattle, one collaborating source enrolled patients while the infection was active and tracked those patients longitudinally over the course of disease. Collaborating institutions collected whole blood in K2EDTA tubes following their own protocols. For TCRbeta analysis, collaborator samples were shipped as frozen whole blood, as isolated PBMCs, or as DNA extracted from either sample type.

The rearranged chain carries TRBV11-3 and TRBJ2-1; the D gene is possibly TRBD2, with 7 bases matching. Sequenced material: peripheral blood. The TCR comes from a woman in her twenties or thirties with COVID-19, enrolled during active disease. The nucleotide sequence reads TGTGCCAGCAGCTTTGAGGGGGGGCCTCAGGATGAGCAGTTCTTC. Its translation is CASSFEGGPQDEQFF.